The rows below give T cell receptor beta chains drawn from one sample of a study of blood T cell repertoires in COVID-19. Measured with immunoSEQ multiplex PCR; TCRdb has only the in-frame clones, and not every one. Of about 110,000 clones detected, 85% appear once; the ten largest clones hold approximately 1.3%. Input material: peripheral blood. All receptors come from a man aged 35 to 55 with acute or convalescent COVID-19. CDR3s include the opening cysteine and the closing phenylalanine or tryptophan. The D gene is left open where the match is weak. Where a row states a size, it is once, few, many or the class of an expanded clone; other rows omit it.

V: TRBV27; size: .; J: TRBJ2-1; D: .; CDR3: CASSQMGDFNEQFF; DNA: TGTGCCAGCAGCCAAATGGGGGACTTCAATGAGCAGTTCTTC
V: TRBV5-4; size: .; J: TRBJ2-7; D: .; CDR3: CASSLGQNEQYF; DNA: TGTGCCAGCAGCTTGGGGCAGAACGAGCAGTACTTC
V: TRBV10-2; size: .; J: TRBJ1-2; D: TRBD1; CDR3: CASARTGGVLYGYTF; DNA: TGCGCCAGCGCAAGGACAGGGGGCGTCCTCTATGGCTACACCTTC
V: TRBV6-6; size: .; J: TRBJ2-2; D: .; CDR3: CASRAGEAGGTGELFF; DNA: TGTGCCAGCAGGGCTGGGGAGGCAGGAGGCACCGGGGAGCTGTTTTTT
V: TRBV14; size: few; J: TRBJ2-7; D: .; CDR3: CASSQVASNEQYF; DNA: TGTGCCAGCAGCCAGGTTGCGAGCAACGAGCAGTACTTC
V: TRBV12-3/TRBV12-4; size: .; J: TRBJ1-5; D: .; CDR3: CASRGGNQPQHF; DNA: TGTGCCAGCCGTGGAGGCAATCAGCCCCAGCATTTT
V: TRBV4-3; size: once; J: TRBJ2-6; D: .; CDR3: CASSQDAGKAGANVLTF; DNA: TGCGCCAGCAGCCAAGATGCGGGTAAGGCTGGGGCCAACGTCCTGACTTTC
V: TRBV7-3; size: .; J: TRBJ2-3; D: TRBD2; CDR3: CASSLTGAGTSLDTQYF; DNA: TGTGCCAGCAGCTTAACAGGGGCCGGGACTAGTTTAGATACGCAGTATTTT
V: TRBV19; size: .; J: TRBJ2-7; D: TRBD1; CDR3: CASSVRDSAYEQYF; DNA: TGTGCCAGTAGTGTCCGGGACAGTGCCTACGAGCAGTACTTC
V: TRBV29-1; size: .; J: TRBJ1-1; D: TRBD1; CDR3: CSAHGTAGTEAFF; DNA: TGCAGCGCCCACGGGACAGCCGGCACTGAAGCTTTCTTT
V: TRBV18; size: .; J: TRBJ2-5; D: TRBD1; CDR3: CASSTRPTGSETQYF; DNA: TGTGCCAGCTCAACTCGGCCGACAGGGTCGGAGACCCAGTACTTC
V: TRBV19; size: .; J: TRBJ2-1; D: TRBD2; CDR3: CASTIAGGYNEQFF; DNA: TGTGCCAGCACTATAGCGGGGGGGTACAATGAGCAGTTCTTC
V: TRBV3-1/TRBV3-2; size: once; J: TRBJ2-4; D: .; CDR3: CASSPASAKNIQYF; DNA: TGTGCCAGCAGCCCGGCTAGCGCGAAAAACATTCAGTACTTC
V: TRBV24-1; size: once; J: TRBJ2-2; D: .; CDR3: CATSDAGGGTGELFF; DNA: TGTGCCACCAGTGATGCCGGCGGTGGCACCGGGGAGCTGTTTTTT
V: TRBV3-1/TRBV3-2; size: once; J: TRBJ2-1; D: TRBD2; CDR3: CASRGAGASSYNEQFF; DNA: TGTGCCAGCAGAGGAGCGGGGGCGAGCTCCTACAATGAGCAGTTCTTC
V: TRBV7-8; size: .; J: TRBJ2-7; D: .; CDR3: CASSPPYRNSPAYEQYF; DNA: TGTGCCAGCAGCCCGCCGTACAGGAATTCGCCTGCCTACGAGCAGTACTTC
V: TRBV7-9; size: .; J: TRBJ2-7; D: TRBD1; CDR3: CASSPWTGGREQYF; DNA: TGTGCCAGCAGCCCGTGGACAGGGGGGCGGGAGCAGTACTTC
V: TRBV6-5; size: .; J: TRBJ2-7; D: TRBD1; CDR3: CASRDGSTGGNEQYF; DNA: TGTGCCAGCAGGGACGGCTCTACAGGGGGGAACGAGCAGTACTTC
V: TRBV4-3; size: .; J: TRBJ2-1; D: .; CDR3: CASSQDSLRVGIDEQFF; DNA: TGCGCCAGCAGCCAAGATAGCCTGAGGGTAGGAATCGATGAGCAGTTCTTC
V: TRBV6-5; size: .; J: TRBJ2-1; D: .; CDR3: CASSSGGGFHNEQFF; DNA: TGTGCCAGCAGTTCCGGTGGAGGGTTCCACAATGAGCAGTTCTTC
V: TRBV6-6; size: .; J: TRBJ1-6; D: TRBD1; CDR3: CASSPDRGRIYNSPLHF; DNA: TGTGCCAGCAGTCCTGACAGGGGGCGTATTTATAATTCACCCCTCCACTTT
V: TRBV3-1/TRBV3-2; size: .; J: TRBJ2-3; D: TRBD1; CDR3: CASNPVVPDREKGDTQYF; DNA: TGTGCCAGCAACCCGGTCGTTCCCGACAGGGAGAAAGGAGATACGCAGTATTTT
V: TRBV6-5; size: .; J: TRBJ1-2; D: .; CDR3: CASSRRVGSYTF; DNA: TGTGCCAGCAGTCGGAGGGTAGGTAGCTACACCTTC
V: TRBV30; size: .; J: TRBJ2-3; D: TRBD2; CDR3: CAWRLAGGPGLTDTQYF; DNA: TGTGCCTGGAGACTAGCGGGAGGGCCAGGGCTAACAGATACGCAGTATTTT
V: TRBV9; size: .; J: TRBJ2-7; D: TRBD2; CDR3: CASSARTSGREQYF; DNA: TGTGCCAGCAGCGCCCGGACTAGCGGAAGGGAGCAGTACTTC
V: TRBV19; size: once; J: TRBJ1-1; D: TRBD1; CDR3: CATWDRAFGTEAFF; DNA: TGTGCCACCTGGGACAGGGCATTTGGGACTGAAGCTTTCTTT
V: TRBV6-5; size: .; J: TRBJ1-3; D: .; CDR3: CASRVRGSGNTIYF; DNA: TGTGCCAGTCGAGTGAGAGGCTCTGGAAACACCATATATTTT
V: TRBV4-1; size: .; J: TRBJ2-7; D: TRBD1; CDR3: CASSQGTGAFEQYF; DNA: TGCGCCAGCAGCCAAGGGACAGGGGCATTTGAGCAGTACTTC
V: TRBV11-2; size: .; J: TRBJ1-4; D: .; CDR3: CASSPFGNEKLFF; DNA: TGTGCCAGCAGCCCCTTCGGTAATGAAAAACTGTTTTTT
V: TRBV18; size: once; J: TRBJ2-7; D: TRBD1; CDR3: CASSSSTGGGEQYF; DNA: TGTGCCAGCTCGTCATCGACAGGGGGCGGCGAGCAGTACTTC
V: TRBV5-1; size: once; J: TRBJ2-3; D: .; CDR3: CASSLRTADTQYF; DNA: TGCGCCAGCAGCCTCCGGACTGCAGATACGCAGTATTTT
V: TRBV6-5; size: few; J: TRBJ1-1; D: .; CDR3: CASSFGALNTEAFF; DNA: TGTGCCAGTTCCTTTGGGGCCCTGAACACTGAAGCTTTCTTT
V: TRBV2; size: once; J: TRBJ2-7; D: TRBD1; CDR3: CASSYDRVYEQYF; DNA: TGTGCCAGCAGTTACGACAGGGTCTACGAGCAGTACTTC
V: TRBV19; size: .; J: TRBJ2-5; D: TRBD1; CDR3: CASSIDRGLGTQYF; DNA: TGTGCCAGTAGTATCGACAGGGGACTGGGGACCCAGTACTTC
V: TRBV7-6; size: .; J: TRBJ1-2; D: .; CDR3: CASSPLTESGYTF; DNA: TGTGCCAGCAGCCCCCTGACAGAGTCTGGCTACACCTTC
V: TRBV5-5; size: .; J: TRBJ2-2; D: .; CDR3: CASSPLPGQPNTGELFF; DNA: TGTGCCAGCAGTCCACTTCCTGGACAGCCGAACACCGGGGAGCTGTTTTTT
V: TRBV7-6; size: .; J: TRBJ2-2; D: TRBD2; CDR3: CASSLEAGTSRTGELFF; DNA: TGTGCCAGCAGCTTAGAGGCCGGGACTAGCCGCACCGGGGAGCTGTTTTTT
V: TRBV18; size: .; J: TRBJ1-6; D: TRBD1; CDR3: CASSPPWGTGGVSGPSPLHF; DNA: TGTGCCAGCTCACCACCTTGGGGGACAGGGGGCGTATCCGGACCTTCACCCCTCCACTTT
V: TRBV6-1; size: .; J: TRBJ2-3; D: TRBD2; CDR3: CASSEGTSVTDTQYF; DNA: TGTGCCAGCAGTGAGGGGACTAGCGTCACAGATACGCAGTATTTT
V: TRBV6-5; size: .; J: TRBJ2-2; D: TRBD2; CDR3: CASRGTSEVGELFF; DNA: TGTGCCAGCAGGGGGACTAGCGAGGTCGGGGAGCTGTTTTTT
V: TRBV11-2; size: .; J: TRBJ2-7; D: TRBD2; CDR3: CASSLVSLKGLAGAYEQYF; DNA: TGTGCCAGCAGCTTAGTATCCCTTAAAGGACTAGCGGGAGCCTACGAGCAGTACTTC
V: TRBV20-1; size: .; J: TRBJ1-1; D: .; CDR3: CSASSGSRSEAFF; DNA: TGCAGTGCTAGTTCAGGGTCCCGAAGTGAAGCTTTCTTT